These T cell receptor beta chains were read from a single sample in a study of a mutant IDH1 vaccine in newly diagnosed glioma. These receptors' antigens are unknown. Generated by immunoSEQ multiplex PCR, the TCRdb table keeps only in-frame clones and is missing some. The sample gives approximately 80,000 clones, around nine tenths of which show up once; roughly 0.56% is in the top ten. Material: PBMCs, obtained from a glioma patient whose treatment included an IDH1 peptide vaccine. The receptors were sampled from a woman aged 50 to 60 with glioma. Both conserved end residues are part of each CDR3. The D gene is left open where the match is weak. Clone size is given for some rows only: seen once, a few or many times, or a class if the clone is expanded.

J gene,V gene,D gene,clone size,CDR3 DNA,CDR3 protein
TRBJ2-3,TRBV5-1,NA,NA,TGCGCCAGCAGCTTAGTTGACTCCCGGCCAGATACGCAGTATTTT,CASSLVDSRPDTQYF
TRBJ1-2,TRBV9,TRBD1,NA,TGTGCCAGCACCGCGGGGGGACAGGGCTATGGCTACACCTTC,CASTAGGQGYGYTF
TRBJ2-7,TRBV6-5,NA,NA,TGTGCCAGCAGTCCCGGGGCTTACGAGCAGTACTTC,CASSPGAYEQYF
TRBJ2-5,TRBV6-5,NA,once,TGTGCCAGCAGCCCGGAGGGGACCGCAAAGACCCAGTACTTC,CASSPEGTAKTQYF
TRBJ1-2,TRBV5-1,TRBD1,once,TGCGCCAGCAGCTTACAGGGGGAGAGTGGCTACACCTTC,CASSLQGESGYTF
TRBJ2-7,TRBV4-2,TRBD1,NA,TGTGCCAGCAGCCGGGACAGGGGCGTCGACGAGCAGTACTTC,CASSRDRGVDEQYF
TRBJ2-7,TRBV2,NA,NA,TGTGCCAGCAGTGGTTTAGTCTACGAGCAGTACTTC,CASSGLVYEQYF
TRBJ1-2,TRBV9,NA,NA,TGTGCCAGCAGCGTAGGGGGGCACTATGGCTACACCTTC,CASSVGGHYGYTF
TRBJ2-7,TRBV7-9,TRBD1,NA,TGTGCCAGCAGCTTAGTTTCGGGACAGGGGGCCTACGAGCAGTACTTC,CASSLVSGQGAYEQYF
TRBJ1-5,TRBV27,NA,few,TGTGCCAGCAGTCCCCAGGGTCAGCCCCAGCATTTT,CASSPQGQPQHF
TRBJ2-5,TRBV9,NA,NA,TGTGCCAGCAGCGCCTCAGGGCTATGGGAGACCCAGTACTTC,CASSASGLWETQYF
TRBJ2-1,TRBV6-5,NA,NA,TGTGCCAGCAGTTCCACTAGCAGTACTAATGAGCAGTTCTTC,CASSSTSSTNEQFF
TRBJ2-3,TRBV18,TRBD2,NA,TGTGCCAGCTCACCTGGGACTAGCGGGACGGCCGTGGCAGATACGCAGTATTTT,CASSPGTSGTAVADTQYF
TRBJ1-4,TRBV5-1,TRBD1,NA,TGCGCCAGCAGCCAGGACAGGGCTGCAACTAATGAAAAACTGTTTTTT,CASSQDRAATNEKLFF
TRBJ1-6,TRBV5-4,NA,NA,TGTGCCAGCAGCCCCGGCAGCAGCGGCTCCTATAATTCACCCCTCCACTTT,CASSPGSSGSYNSPLHF
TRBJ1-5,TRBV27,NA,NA,TGTGCCAGCAGTTTTCGAGGAGGGAGCAATCAGCCCCAGCATTTT,CASSFRGGSNQPQHF
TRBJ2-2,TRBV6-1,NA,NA,TGTGCCAGCAGTGAAAGACGGACACTCGCGAACACCGGGGAGCTGTTTTTT,CASSERRTLANTGELFF
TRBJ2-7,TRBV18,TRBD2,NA,TGTGCCAGCTCACAACTCACTAGCGGGAGTGGCGAGCAGTACTTC,CASSQLTSGSGEQYF
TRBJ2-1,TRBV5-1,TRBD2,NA,TGCGCCAGCAGCTTGGCTAGCGGGAGGTACAATGAGCAGTTCTTC,CASSLASGRYNEQFF
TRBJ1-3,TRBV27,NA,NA,TGTGCCAGCAGTTTATGGCAGGAGGACAGATTGGGAAACACCATATATTTT,CASSLWQEDRLGNTIYF
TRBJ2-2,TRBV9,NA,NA,TGTGCCAGCAGCCTGGGAGGGGGAAACACCGGGGAGCTGTTTTTT,CASSLGGGNTGELFF
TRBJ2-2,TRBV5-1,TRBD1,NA,TGCGCCAGCAGCTTGACCCGGACAGGGAGGACCGGGGAGCTGTTTTTT,CASSLTRTGRTGELFF
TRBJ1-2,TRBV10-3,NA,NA,TGTGCCACTACCCCGGACGTTTCCCCCGGGGGCTACACCTTC,CATTPDVSPGGYTF
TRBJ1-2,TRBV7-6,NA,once,TGTGCCAGCAGCTTAGCTGGCGCCCATCTTGGCTATGGCTACACCTTC,CASSLAGAHLGYGYTF
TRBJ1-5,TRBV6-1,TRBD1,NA,TGTGCCAGCAGCTTTGGGACAGGGAATCAGCCCCAGCATTTT,CASSFGTGNQPQHF
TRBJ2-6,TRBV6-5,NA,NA,TGTGCCAGCAGCCGCAGCTCTGGGGCCAACGTCCTGACTTTC,CASSRSSGANVLTF
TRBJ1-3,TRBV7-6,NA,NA,TGTGCCAGCAGCTTAGGACGGAGCCGAAACACCATATATTTT,CASSLGRSRNTIYF
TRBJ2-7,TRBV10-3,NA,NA,TGTGCCATCAGTGACTGGGGGGTAGGCGAGCAGTACTTC,CAISDWGVGEQYF
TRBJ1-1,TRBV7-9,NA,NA,TGTGCCAGCACCACCAGGGCAGGGCAGCTTGAAGCTTTCTTT,CASTTRAGQLEAFF
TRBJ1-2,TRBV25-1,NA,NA,TGTGCCAGCAGTGACGCCGGGTCCACTTATGGCTACACCTTC,CASSDAGSTYGYTF
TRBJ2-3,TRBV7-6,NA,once,TGTGCCAGCACCCCTGGGGCGGAGAGCACAGATACGCAGTATTTT,CASTPGAESTDTQYF
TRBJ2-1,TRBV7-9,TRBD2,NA,TGTGCCAGCAGCCCTTACGGGAGGTCGAGCTCCTACAATGAGCAGTTCTTC,CASSPYGRSSSYNEQFF
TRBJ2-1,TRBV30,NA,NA,TGTGCCTGGAGTGTTAGCCATAGCTCCTACAATGAGCAGTTCTTC,CAWSVSHSSYNEQFF
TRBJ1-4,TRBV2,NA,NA,TGTGCCACCGCAACCGGGGACCACATGACTAATGAAAAACTGTTTTTT,CATATGDHMTNEKLFF
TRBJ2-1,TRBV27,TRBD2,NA,TGTGCCAGCAGTCACGGGAGGGCCAGTGAGCAGTTCTTC,CASSHGRASEQFF
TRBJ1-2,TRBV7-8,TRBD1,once,TGTGCCAGCAGCTTAGGGCGGACAGGGAGGCGTGGCTACACCTTC,CASSLGRTGRRGYTF
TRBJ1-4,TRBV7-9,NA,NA,TGTGCCAGCAGCGGGTATGAAAAACTGTTTTTT,CASSGYEKLFF